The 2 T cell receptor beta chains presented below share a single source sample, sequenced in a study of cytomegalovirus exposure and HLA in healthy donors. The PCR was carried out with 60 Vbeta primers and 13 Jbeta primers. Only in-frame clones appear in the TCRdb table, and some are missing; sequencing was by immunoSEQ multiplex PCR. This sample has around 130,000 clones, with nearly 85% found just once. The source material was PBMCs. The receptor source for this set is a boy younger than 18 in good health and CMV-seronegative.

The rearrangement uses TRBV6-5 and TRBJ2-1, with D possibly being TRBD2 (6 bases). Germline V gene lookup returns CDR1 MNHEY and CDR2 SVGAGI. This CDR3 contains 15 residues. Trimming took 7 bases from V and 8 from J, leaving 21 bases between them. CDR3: CASNPLGLSGDEQFF. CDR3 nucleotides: TGTGCCAGCAACCCACTGGGACTTTCCGGTGATGAGCAGTTCTTC.

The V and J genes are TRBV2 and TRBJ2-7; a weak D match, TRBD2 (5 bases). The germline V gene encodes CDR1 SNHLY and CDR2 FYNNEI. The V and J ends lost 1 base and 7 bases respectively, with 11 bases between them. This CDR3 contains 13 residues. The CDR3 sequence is CASSEGTGWEQYF. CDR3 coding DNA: TGTGCCAGCAGTGAAGGTACGGGATGGGAGCAGTACTTC.